A selection of T cell receptor beta chains follows, all from one sample in a study of cytomegalovirus exposure and HLA in healthy donors. Profiled with immunoSEQ multiplex PCR; TCRdb holds only in-frame clones, not every one. The profile covers approximately 110,000 clones, with 81% appearing a single time and approximately 1% taken by the ten largest. Sequenced input: PBMCs. The receptors shown here come from a woman in her twenties or thirties in good health and CMV-seronegative. The CDR3 runs from the conserved cysteine through the conserved F or W. D genes are given only for firm matches. Clone size, where shown, is once, few, many, or a class for clones that have expanded.

v_gene	abundance	j_gene	d_gene	CDR3nt	CDR3aa
TRBV7-9	.	TRBJ2-7	TRBD1	TGTGCCAGCAGCTTAGTGGGACAGACCTACGAGCAGTACTTC	CASSLVGQTYEQYF
TRBV21-1	.	TRBJ1-1	.	TGTGCCAGCAGCAAAGTAGACAGGAACACTGAAGCTTTCTTT	CASSKVDRNTEAFF
TRBV7-9	.	TRBJ1-5	.	TGTGCCAGCAGCTTGGGGTCAAACTCACGAGGGTATCAGCCCCAGCATTTT	CASSLGSNSRGYQPQHF
TRBV4-2	.	TRBJ2-5	.	TGTGCCAGCAGCCTTGGAGTCGGAGCGGCGGGGGAGACCCAGTACTTC	CASSLGVGAAGETQYF
TRBV7-9	.	TRBJ2-5	TRBD2	TGTGCCAGCAGCTTAGGGACTAGCGGGGTAGAGACCCAGTACTTC	CASSLGTSGVETQYF
TRBV11-2	.	TRBJ2-5	.	TGTGCCAGCAGCTTGAAGGGGATTGAGACCCAGTACTTC	CASSLKGIETQYF
TRBV11-2	.	TRBJ1-3	.	TGTGCCAGCAGCTTATGGAGGGATTCCGGAAACACCATATATTTT	CASSLWRDSGNTIYF
TRBV7-8	.	TRBJ1-4	.	TGTGCCAGCAGCTTAGTAGGGCAGGGGCTCCAGGGACTGTTTTTT	CASSLVGQGLQGLFF
TRBV5-3	.	TRBJ1-2	TRBD1	TGTGCCAGAAGCGTATCCGTGGACAGGGCGTTCTATGGCTACACCTTC	CARSVSVDRAFYGYTF
TRBV9	.	TRBJ2-2	.	TGTGCTAGCAGCCCCCAAAAGCCCAGGAGGACCGCCAACACCGGGGAGCTGTTTTTT	CASSPQKPRRTANTGELFF
TRBV5-1	.	TRBJ1-2	.	TGCGCCAGCAGCACGGACGGCGGAGGTTCCTATGGCTACACCTTC	CASSTDGGGSYGYTF
TRBV9	.	TRBJ1-3	.	TGTGCCAGCAGCCCTCTAAATCTAAGAAACACCATATATTTT	CASSPLNLRNTIYF
TRBV10-3	few	TRBJ1-3	.	TGTGCCATCAGAGATAGCTCTGGAAACACCATATATTTT	CAIRDSSGNTIYF
TRBV7-2	.	TRBJ1-1	TRBD1	TGTGCCAGCAGCCGGTCCGGGACAGGTAGGAGAGGCACTGAAGCTTTCTTT	CASSRSGTGRRGTEAFF
TRBV30	.	TRBJ1-5	.	TGTGCCTGGAGCGAAAATAGCGGGGGCAATCAGCCCCAGCATTTT	CAWSENSGGNQPQHF
TRBV6-5	.	TRBJ2-5	.	TGTGCCAGCAGTTCGAGGAGGAGTAGGAATCAAGAGACCCAGTACTTC	CASSSRRSRNQETQYF
TRBV7-9	.	TRBJ2-3	TRBD2	TGTGCCAGCAGCCCCCCGGGAGGGGAGAGAACAGATACGCAGTATTTT	CASSPPGGERTDTQYF
TRBV29-1	.	TRBJ1-1	TRBD1	TGCAGCGTTGTCAGGGGGCGGTACACTGAAGCTTTCTTT	CSVVRGRYTEAFF
TRBV18	.	TRBJ2-7	TRBD1	TGTGCCAGCTCACCACCGGGACAGGACTACGAGCAGTACTTC	CASSPPGQDYEQYF
TRBV4-3	.	TRBJ2-2	TRBD2	TGCGCCAGCAGCCGCGGCCGGGGAGTGACGGGGGGGCTGTTTTTT	CASSRGRGVTGGLFF
TRBV9	.	TRBJ2-1	TRBD2	TGTGCCAGCAGCGTATCTGGGTCGGGGGGGCCTCCAAATGAGCAGTTCTTC	CASSVSGSGGPPNEQFF
TRBV7-3	.	TRBJ2-2	TRBD1	TGTGCCAGCAGCGAGGGACAGGAGACGGCCGGGGAGCTGTTTTTT	CASSEGQETAGELFF
TRBV27	.	TRBJ2-1	TRBD2	TGTGCCAGCAGTTTAAATCACCTAGCGGGAGGCAATGAGCAGTTCTTC	CASSLNHLAGGNEQFF
TRBV30	.	TRBJ1-2	TRBD1	TGTGCCTGGGCAAGGGGACAGGGAGGAGGTGGCTACACCTTC	CAWARGQGGGGYTF
TRBV18	once	TRBJ1-2	.	TGTGCCAGCTCACCACCAACAGGTAGGAATAACTATGGCTACACCTTC	CASSPPTGRNNYGYTF
TRBV10-3	few	TRBJ2-4	TRBD2	TGTGCCATCAGTGAGCTAGCGGGAGTAGGAAACATTCAGTACTTC	CAISELAGVGNIQYF
TRBV5-3	.	TRBJ1-2	.	TGTGCCAGAAGCTCAAGGGGACTCTGCCTCAACTATGGCTACACCTTC	CARSSRGLCLNYGYTF
TRBV5-1	few	TRBJ1-1	.	TGCGCCAGCAGGGGCAGGGTGGGTGACACTGAAGCTTTCTTT	CASRGRVGDTEAFF
TRBV5-1	.	TRBJ2-2	TRBD2	TGCGCCAGCAGCCCGCCGGGACTAGCACGGACCGGGGAGCTGTTTTTT	CASSPPGLARTGELFF
TRBV5-1	.	TRBJ2-2	TRBD2	TGCGCCAGCAGCTCGGGACTAGCGGGAGTTGGGCCCGGGGAGCTGTTTTTT	CASSSGLAGVGPGELFF
TRBV19	.	TRBJ1-1	.	TGTGCCAGTAGTATTGGGGCGGGGACTGAAGCTTTCTTT	CASSIGAGTEAFF
TRBV30	.	TRBJ1-1	.	TGTGCCTGGAGCTTGGCCACTGAAGCTTTCTTT	CAWSLATEAFF
TRBV4-3	.	TRBJ2-1	TRBD2	TGCGCCGGGGGGCTAGCGGGAGTTCCTGTTATGGGAAATGAGCAGTTCTTC	CAGGLAGVPVMGNEQFF
TRBV30	.	TRBJ2-7	.	TGTGCCTGGAGCCCAAGCTACGAGCAGTACTTC	CAWSPSYEQYF
TRBV19	.	TRBJ2-7	.	TGTGCCAGTCGGGAGACAGGGTCAAGGTACGAGCAGTACTTC	CASRETGSRYEQYF
TRBV11-2	.	TRBJ1-1	.	TGTGCCAGCAGCTTAGATATGAAGGGGTCATTAACTGAAGCTTTCTTT	CASSLDMKGSLTEAFF
TRBV7-8	.	TRBJ2-1	TRBD1	TGTGCCAGCGGGGGACAGGGGGCCGTTTTTGAGCAGTTCTTC	CASGGQGAVFEQFF
TRBV15	.	TRBJ1-2	.	TGTGCCACCTTGATTTCTCTAGGGTCCGTGGAGGTCACCTTC	CATLISLGSVEVTF
TRBV5-4	.	TRBJ2-5	TRBD1	TGTGCCAGCAGCTTGCCAGGGGGTTCCTCCGTCCAGTACTTC	CASSLPGGSSVQYF
TRBV4-1	.	TRBJ2-3	.	TGCGCCAGCAGCCAAGACGGCGCGGGGAACACAGATACGCAGTATTTT	CASSQDGAGNTDTQYF
TRBV5-1	.	TRBJ2-2	.	TGCGCCAGCAGCACATTAGAGGGGGTCGCCGGGGAGCTGTTTTTT	CASSTLEGVAGELFF
TRBV5-1	.	TRBJ2-1	TRBD1	TGCGCCAGCAGCTTACAGGGGGACGCACCCCCTAACAATGAGCAGTTCTTC	CASSLQGDAPPNNEQFF